This is a list of T cell receptor beta chains from one sample in a study of T cell responses to AZD1222 COVID-19 vaccine. The assay was immunoSEQ multiplex PCR, and TCRdb's table has in-frame clones only and misses some. The sample shows about 79,000 clones, just over 90% of them seen only once. The source material was peripheral blood, sampled on day 0 of MenACWY control vaccination. These receptors were taken from an adult in good health. Both conserved end residues are part of each CDR3. The D gene is left open where the match is weak. Size tells how often a clone was seen (once, few, many) or the class of an expanded clone, and some rows leave it out.

J: TRBJ2-7; V: TRBV6-6; size: NA; D: TRBD2; CDR3: CASSYGLAGINEQYF; DNA: TGTGCCAGCAGTTACGGACTAGCGGGAATCAACGAGCAGTACTTC
J: TRBJ2-1; V: TRBV3-1/TRBV3-2; size: NA; D: NA; CDR3: CASSPPRTTFYNEQFF; DNA: TGTGCCAGCAGCCCCCCGCGGACTACCTTCTACAATGAGCAGTTCTTC
J: TRBJ1-1; V: TRBV3-1/TRBV3-2; size: once; D: NA; CDR3: CASSQKMNTEAFF; DNA: TGTGCCAGCAGCCAAAAGATGAACACTGAAGCTTTCTTT
J: TRBJ2-6; V: TRBV19; size: NA; D: TRBD2; CDR3: CASSRDVLAGVGTGANVLTF; DNA: TGTGCCAGTAGTAGGGATGTTCTAGCGGGGGTTGGCACTGGGGCCAACGTCCTGACTTTC
J: TRBJ2-1; V: TRBV7-3; size: NA; D: TRBD2; CDR3: CASSPLAGASIEQFF; DNA: TGTGCCAGCAGCCCTTTAGCGGGGGCCTCGATTGAGCAGTTCTTC
J: TRBJ2-2; V: TRBV9; size: NA; D: NA; CDR3: CASSVSPVKTGELFF; DNA: TGTGCCAGCAGCGTATCCCCTGTAAAGACCGGGGAGCTGTTTTTT
J: TRBJ1-1; V: TRBV12-3/TRBV12-4; size: NA; D: NA; CDR3: CASSLDLSEAFF; DNA: TGTGCCAGCAGTTTGGACCTCTCAGAAGCTTTCTTT
J: TRBJ2-7; V: TRBV11-3; size: NA; D: TRBD1; CDR3: CASSPRTGNEQYF; DNA: TGTGCCAGCAGCCCTCGGACAGGGAACGAGCAGTACTTC
J: TRBJ1-5; V: TRBV6-5; size: NA; D: NA; CDR3: CASRLPRHQPQHF; DNA: TGTGCCAGCAGGCTTCCTCGGCATCAGCCCCAGCATTTT
J: TRBJ2-7; V: TRBV5-1; size: NA; D: TRBD1; CDR3: CASSLAAGGFYEQYF; DNA: TGCGCCAGCAGCTTGGCCGCAGGGGGCTTCTACGAGCAGTACTTC
J: TRBJ1-5; V: TRBV27; size: NA; D: TRBD1; CDR3: CASSLMGQGPYQPQHF; DNA: TGTGCCAGCAGTTTAATGGGACAGGGACCGTATCAGCCCCAGCATTTT
J: TRBJ2-1; V: TRBV7-8; size: NA; D: NA; CDR3: CASSRDRHYNEQFF; DNA: TGTGCCAGCAGCCGCGACAGGCACTACAATGAGCAGTTCTTC
J: TRBJ1-1; V: TRBV9; size: NA; D: TRBD1; CDR3: CASSGETVGTGASTEAFF; DNA: TGTGCCAGCAGCGGGGAGACCGTAGGGACAGGGGCGTCCACTGAAGCTTTCTTT
J: TRBJ2-7; V: TRBV24-1; size: NA; D: TRBD1; CDR3: CATSDPNRGPQYF; DNA: TGTGCCACCAGTGACCCCAACAGGGGCCCACAGTACTTC
J: TRBJ2-3; V: TRBV18; size: NA; D: TRBD2; CDR3: CASSPIWTSGGPTDTQYF; DNA: TGTGCCAGCTCACCGATCTGGACTAGCGGGGGACCCACAGATACGCAGTATTTT
J: TRBJ1-1; V: TRBV28; size: NA; D: NA; CDR3: CASRATGGGTEAFF; DNA: TGTGCCAGCAGGGCTACGGGGGGTGGCACTGAAGCTTTCTTT
J: TRBJ1-2; V: TRBV6-5; size: NA; D: NA; CDR3: CASSYSPGLDGYTF; DNA: TGTGCCAGCAGTTACTCGCCAGGGTTGGATGGCTACACCTTC
J: TRBJ1-2; V: TRBV27; size: NA; D: NA; CDR3: CASRGWGYGYTF; DNA: TGTGCCAGCAGAGGTTGGGGCTATGGCTACACCTTC
J: TRBJ1-4; V: TRBV15; size: NA; D: NA; CDR3: CATSRDGGTGNEKLFF; DNA: TGTGCCACCAGCAGAGATGGGGGCACAGGGAATGAAAAACTGTTTTTT
J: TRBJ2-4; V: TRBV5-4; size: NA; D: NA; CDR3: CASSLGSRGGKNIQYF; DNA: TGTGCCAGCAGCTTGGGATCCAGGGGGGGCAAAAACATTCAGTACTTC
J: TRBJ2-5; V: TRBV7-9; size: NA; D: TRBD2; CDR3: CASRLAPQETQYF; DNA: TGTGCCAGCAGACTAGCGCCACAAGAGACCCAGTACTTC
J: TRBJ2-7; V: TRBV29-1; size: NA; D: TRBD2; CDR3: CSVERALPTSGRAGAYEQYF; DNA: TGCAGCGTTGAAAGAGCCCTCCCCACTAGCGGGAGGGCCGGGGCCTACGAGCAGTACTTC
J: TRBJ2-5; V: TRBV5-5; size: NA; D: TRBD2; CDR3: CASSFQAGGPTETQYF; DNA: TGTGCCAGCAGCTTTCAGGCGGGAGGACCGACAGAGACCCAGTACTTC
J: TRBJ2-5; V: TRBV11-3; size: NA; D: NA; CDR3: CASSSGFRETQYF; DNA: TGTGCCAGCAGCTCAGGGTTTAGGGAGACCCAGTACTTC
J: TRBJ2-2; V: TRBV5-5; size: once; D: NA; CDR3: CASSPGTKNTGELFF; DNA: TGTGCCAGCAGCCCGGGGACAAAGAACACCGGGGAGCTGTTTTTT
J: TRBJ1-4; V: TRBV18; size: NA; D: NA; CDR3: CASSEQETNEKLFF; DNA: TGTGCCAGCTCAGAACAGGAGACAAATGAAAAACTGTTTTTT
J: TRBJ2-7; V: TRBV6-6; size: NA; D: TRBD1; CDR3: CASRQTTGTGGEGQYF; DNA: TGTGCCAGCAGACAGACTACCGGGACAGGGGGCGAAGGGCAGTACTTC
J: TRBJ1-6; V: TRBV2; size: NA; D: NA; CDR3: CASSEDGAEASPLHF; DNA: TGTGCCAGCAGTGAGGATGGGGCAGAAGCTTCACCCCTCCACTTT
J: TRBJ1-1; V: TRBV20-1; size: NA; D: TRBD1; CDR3: CSASPRGQGQTEAFF; DNA: TGCAGTGCTAGTCCCCGCGGACAGGGGCAAACTGAAGCTTTCTTT
J: TRBJ2-3; V: TRBV28; size: NA; D: NA; CDR3: CASSPPGHGTDTQYF; DNA: TGTGCCAGCAGTCCTCCTGGGCATGGCACAGATACGCAGTATTTT
J: TRBJ2-1; V: TRBV18; size: NA; D: NA; CDR3: CASSSQGNNDNEQFF; DNA: TGTGCCAGCTCATCACAGGGAAACAATGACAATGAGCAGTTCTTC
J: TRBJ2-1; V: TRBV6-2/TRBV6-3; size: NA; D: NA; CDR3: CASSKGTDLYNEQFF; DNA: TGTGCCAGCAGCAAGGGGACTGACCTTTACAATGAGCAGTTCTTC
J: TRBJ1-4; V: TRBV7-9; size: NA; D: TRBD1; CDR3: CASSPPGTGDGNEKLFF; DNA: TGTGCCAGCAGCCCTCCCGGGACAGGGGACGGTAATGAAAAACTGTTTTTT
J: TRBJ2-3; V: TRBV4-3; size: NA; D: NA; CDR3: CASSQGSGRGADTQYF; DNA: TGCGCCAGCAGCCAAGGGTCGGGCAGGGGAGCAGATACACAGTATTTT
J: TRBJ1-2; V: TRBV5-1; size: few; D: NA; CDR3: CASSLAPGYGYTF; DNA: TGCGCCAGCAGCTTGGCCCCCGGTTATGGCTACACCTTC
J: TRBJ1-1; V: TRBV19; size: NA; D: NA; CDR3: CASSIGLGPYEAFF; DNA: TGTGCCAGTAGTATCGGATTGGGACCCTATGAAGCTTTCTTT
J: TRBJ1-2; V: TRBV28; size: NA; D: NA; CDR3: CASSLGFGYTF; DNA: TGTGCCAGCAGTTTAGGGTTTGGCTACACCTTC
J: TRBJ1-4; V: TRBV7-9; size: NA; D: TRBD1; CDR3: CASSLWTGSNEKLFF; DNA: TGTGCCAGCAGCTTATGGACAGGGAGCAATGAAAAACTGTTTTTT
J: TRBJ1-1; V: TRBV6-2/TRBV6-3; size: few; D: NA; CDR3: CASSYSTTEAFF; DNA: TGTGCCAGCAGTTACTCTACCACTGAAGCTTTCTTT
J: TRBJ2-7; V: TRBV10-3; size: NA; D: NA; CDR3: CAIRERQLSEQYF; DNA: TGTGCCATCAGGGAAAGACAGCTTTCGGAGCAGTACTTC
J: TRBJ2-7; V: TRBV3-1/TRBV3-2; size: NA; D: NA; CDR3: CASSQDRSPGWVEQYF; DNA: TGTGCCAGCAGCCAGGACCGCTCCCCGGGATGGGTCGAGCAGTACTTC
J: TRBJ2-1; V: TRBV27; size: NA; D: TRBD2; CDR3: CASSSKNPGLAGGGEQFF; DNA: TGTGCCAGCAGTTCTAAAAACCCGGGACTAGCGGGAGGAGGTGAGCAGTTCTTC
J: TRBJ2-7; V: TRBV10-3; size: NA; D: NA; CDR3: CAISESFLWDSLGEQYF; DNA: TGTGCCATCAGTGAGTCTTTTCTATGGGACTCCCTAGGCGAGCAGTACTTC
J: TRBJ1-5; V: TRBV28; size: NA; D: NA; CDR3: CASSKTGFNQPQHF; DNA: TGTGCCAGCAGCAAGACAGGATTCAATCAGCCCCAGCATTTT
J: TRBJ2-7; V: TRBV18; size: NA; D: NA; CDR3: CASSPRGVPYEQYF; DNA: TGTGCCAGCTCACCACGAGGGGTCCCCTACGAGCAGTACTTC
J: TRBJ1-2; V: TRBV6-5; size: NA; D: NA; CDR3: CASSLEGINYGYTF; DNA: TGTGCCAGCAGTCTGGAAGGGATAAACTATGGCTACACCTTC
J: TRBJ2-1; V: TRBV12-3/TRBV12-4; size: NA; D: NA; CDR3: CASSGTFPYEQFF; DNA: TGTGCCAGCAGTGGGACCTTCCCCTATGAGCAGTTCTTC
J: TRBJ2-7; V: TRBV6-1; size: NA; D: NA; CDR3: CASSEAYEQYF; DNA: TGTGCCAGCAGTGAAGCTTACGAGCAGTACTTC
J: TRBJ2-2; V: TRBV7-2; size: NA; D: TRBD1; CDR3: CASSWTGTGELFF; DNA: TGTGCCAGCAGCTGGACAGGGACCGGGGAGCTGTTTTTT
J: TRBJ1-6; V: TRBV30; size: NA; D: TRBD1; CDR3: CAWNRGSPLHF; DNA: TGTGCCTGGAACAGGGGTTCACCCCTCCACTTT
J: TRBJ2-3; V: TRBV7-6; size: NA; D: NA; CDR3: CASSLAVDGSTDTQYF; DNA: TGTGCCAGCAGCTTAGCCGTAGACGGGTCTACAGATACGCAGTATTTT
J: TRBJ1-3; V: TRBV29-1; size: NA; D: NA; CDR3: CSVAPQGSSGNTIYF; DNA: TGCAGCGTTGCCCCACAGGGTAGCTCTGGAAACACCATATATTTT